This T cell receptor beta chain was identified during a study of blood T cell repertoires in COVID-19. Study-wide context: Collection of acute and convalescent COVID-19 samples took place in the United States, Italy and Spain. T cells, B-cell-depleted T cells, or PBMCs provided the cDNA or gDNA that served as material.

In the study's own analysis: Estimation of nucleated cell counts was performed using reference gene primer amplification. Method: immunoSEQ multiplex PCR; TCRdb's copy keeps in-frame clones and lacks some. That table supplies the V and J calls and clone size; D and trimming were determined from the DNA. The repertoire holds a few hundred thousand clones, with around four fifths as singletons. V shed 4 bases and J shed 5 bases, with 15 bases lying between them. Per the germline V gene, CDR1 is SGHAT and CDR2 is FQNNGV. The CDR3 length is 14 residues. The chain recombines TRBV11-2 with TRBJ2-7; D might be TRBD2 (6 bases). The receptor was isolated from a woman in her 50s with active or convalescent COVID-19. Sequencing was carried out using peripheral blood. CDR3 bases: TGTGCCAGCAGCTCCCACCGGGACTTGAACGAGCAGTACTTC. This codes for CASSSHRDLNEQYF. The full variable domain, completed using reference TRBV11-2 and TRBJ2-7, is EAGVAQSPRYKIIEKRQSVAFWCNPISGHATLYWYQQILGQGPKLLIQFQNNGVVDDSQLPKDRFSAERLKGVDSTLKIQPAKLEDSAVYLCASSSHRDLNEQYFGPGTRLTVT.